The clone carrying this T cell receptor (beta chain) turned up a few times. This sample stems from a study of T cells in Graves' hyperthyroidism and ophthalmopathy. The CDR3 is 15 amino acids. Trimming pared 3 bases from V and 5 bases from J, leaving 14 bases between. Germline CDR1 and CDR2: SGDLS and YYNGEE. Extraction of PBMCs used under 13 ml of fresh peripheral blood. Researchers took RNA transcripts and amplified the TCR beta CDR3 regions from them. With the HTBI primer set, the TCR CDR3 went through a first round of RT-PCR. MiXCR, applied by TCRdb to the multiplex PCR reads, yields one record per CDR3 protein. The sample includes roughly 350,000 distinct CDR3 sequences, roughly 15% of them seen just once.

Sequencing was done on a sample of blood. The chain recombines TRBV9 with TRBJ1-4; a weak D match, TRBD1 (5 bases). This clonotype was obtained from a woman aged 25 to 39 with Graves' ophthalmopathy. The CDR3 nucleotides read TGTGCCAGCAGCGCCCAGGCAGGGAGGAATGAAAAACTGTTTTTT. It codes for CASSAQAGRNEKLFF. Complete variable domain (other parts from reference TRBV9 and TRBJ1-4): DSGVTQTPKHLITATGQRVTLRCSPRSGDLSVYWYQQSLDQGLQFLIQYYNGEERAKGNILERFSAQQFPDLHSELNLSSLELGDSALYFCASSAQAGRNEKLFFGSGTQLSVL.